The 25 T cell receptor beta chains below all came from one sample that was sequenced in a study of cytomegalovirus exposure and HLA in healthy donors. Use of 60 Vbeta and 13 Jbeta primers characterized the PCR. Produced via immunoSEQ multiplex PCR; TCRdb's table is partial and in-frame only. The data show around 91,000 clones, with around 64% seen just once and approximately 3% held by the top ten. Sequenced input: PBMCs. The receptors derive from a man aged 55 to 70 in good health and CMV-seronegative.

This clone was picked up many times. J is TRBJ1-1 and V is TRBV6-5, with TRBD1 matching over 7 bases. CDR3 size: 15 residues. Germline trimming cut 5 bases from V and 1 base from J; bases unmatched to any gene: 7. Germline loops: CDR1 MNHEY, CDR2 SVGAGI. Here the CDR3 DNA reads TGTGCCAGCAGTACGGGACAGCTACAGAACACTGAAGCTTTCTTT. Amino acid sequence: CASSTGQLQNTEAFF.

This chain joins TRBV2 and TRBJ1-3; D possibly corresponds to TRBD1 (5 bases). Germline values: CDR1 SNHLY, CDR2 FYNNEI. Trimming shortened V by 7 bases and J by 4 bases, and 17 bases separated the two germline ends. The CDR3 consists of 15 residues. Here the CDR3 DNA reads TGTGCCAGCAAAGAGGAGGGGATTGACGGAAACACCATATATTTT. Translating gives CASKEEGIDGNTIYF. Filled out from reference TRBV2 and TRBJ1-3, the complete variable domain reads EPEVTQTPSHQVTQMGQEVILRCVPISNHLYFYWYRQILGQKVEFLVSFYNNEISEKSEIFDDQFSVERPDGSNFTLKIRSTKLEDSAMYFCASKEEGIDGNTIYFGEGSWLTVV.

This chain uses TRBV27 with TRBJ2-7, with D possibly TRBD2 on 7 matching bases. Trimming removed 10 bases at V and 2 bases at J, with 30 bases between. The CDR3 loop spans 18 amino acids. Germline assignment: CDR1 MNHEY and CDR2 SMNVEV (reference sequence). This CDR3 reads CATNVGGALSSSPYEQYF. The DNA for the CDR3 is TGTGCCACCAACGTAGGGGGGGCCCTCTCAAGCTCGCCCTACGAGCAGTACTTC.

This clone turned up a few times. V gene TRBV2 combines with J gene TRBJ1-5; 8 nucleotides match TRBD1. J was trimmed by 2 bases and V by 5 bases; bases with no gene match: 8. This CDR3 has 16 amino acids. Germline-derived CDR1 and CDR2 are SNHLY and FYNNEI. CDR3 bases: TGTGCCAGCAGTCTAGGCCCGGACAGGGGCAATCAGCCCCAGCATTTT. Encoded protein: CASSLGPDRGNQPQHF.

This clone turned up a few times. This chain links TRBV19 with TRBJ1-1, with D maybe TRBD1 (5 bases). There are 18 residues in the CDR3. Trimming removed 3 bases from V and 0 bases from J, with 20 bases in between. Germline CDR1 reads LNHDA; CDR2 reads SQIVND (reference sequence). The CDR3 DNA reads TGTGCCAGTAGTATTGGATGGGGGGTCGACACATTGAACACTGAAGCTTTCTTT. Its translation: CASSIGWGVDTLNTEAFF. The whole variable domain, remainder taken from reference TRBV19 and TRBJ1-1, is DGGITQSPKYLFRKEGQNVTLSCEQNLNHDAMYWYRQDPGQGLRLIYYSQIVNDFQKGDIAEGYSVSREKKESFPLTVTSAQKNPTAFYLCASSIGWGVDTLNTEAFFGQGTRLTVV.

This chain uses TRBV4-1 with TRBJ1-5; 7 bases line up with TRBD1. From germline, CDR1 is MGHRA and CDR2 YSYEKL. The V and J ends lost 3 bases and 7 bases, in that order; junction bases with no gene match: 9. The CDR3 runs to 15 residues. The CDR3 sequence: CASSQATGTVQPQHF. Here the CDR3 DNA reads TGCGCCAGCAGCCAGGCGACAGGGACGGTACAGCCCCAGCATTTT.

The rearrangement links TRBV6-1 to TRBJ1-1, with a tentative D call TRBD1 (6 bases). This CDR3 is 14 amino acids long. Germline V gives CDR1 MNHNS, CDR2 SASEGT. The V end lost 1 base, the J end lost 5 bases, and 11 bases lay between the germline ends. The CDR3 region has the DNA TGTGCCAGCAGTGAAGGAACAGGGTATACTGAAGCTTTCTTT. Protein sequence: CASSEGTGYTEAFF.

This chain joins TRBV2 and TRBJ2-1, with TRBD2 as a possible D gene (5 bases). Germline V gene lookup returns CDR1 SNHLY and CDR2 FYNNEI. The CDR3 consists of 16 residues. V was trimmed by 6 bases and J by 5 bases, leaving 20 bases between them. The CDR3 loop reads CASSSIPGYRNNEQFF. CDR3 sequence (DNA): TGTGCCAGCAGCTCTATTCCGGGATATCGAAACAATGAGCAGTTCTTC.

The chain couples TRBV25-1 to TRBJ2-5, with 8 bases matching TRBD1. With 5 bases clipped from V and 5 bases from J, the junction kept 10 bases outside the gene matches. The CDR3 contains 15 residues. CDR1 is MGHDK and CDR2 is SYGVNS in the germline V gene. In nucleotides, the CDR3 is TGTGCCAGCAGTACCCCGACAGGGGCGGCGGAGACCCAGTACTTC. As protein: CASSTPTGAAETQYF.

The V and J genes are TRBV6-6 and TRBJ1-2; 11 bases line up with TRBD1. This CDR3 spans 14 amino acids. CDR1 is MNHNY and CDR2 is SVGAGI in the germline V gene (reference sequence). The ends lost 5 bases at V and 7 bases at J; junction bases unmatched: 6. In DNA form, the CDR3 reads TGTGCCAGCAGTCGAGGACAGGGGGCTGCTGGCTACACCTTC. It encodes CASSRGQGAAGYTF.

This chain joins TRBV5-1 and TRBJ2-5; 9 nucleotides agree with TRBD1. The germline V gene encodes CDR1 SGHRS and CDR2 YFSETQ. The V segment lost 4 bases and the J segment 1 base; nucleotides outside the gene matches: 5. CDR3 length: 15 residues. The CDR3 sequence: CASSTGQGSQETQYF. The CDR3 DNA sequence: TGCGCCAGCAGCACGGGACAGGGCAGCCAAGAGACCCAGTACTTC. The full variable domain, in which reference TRBV5-1 and TRBJ2-5 provide the parts outside the CDR3, is KAGVTQTPRYLIKTRGQQVTLSCSPISGHRSVSWYQQTPGQGLQFLFEYFSETQRNKGNFPGRFSGRQFSNSRSEMNVSTLELGDSALYLCASSTGQGSQETQYFGPGTRLLVL.

This clone came up once. The chain employs TRBV5-4 and TRBJ2-1; 7 bases map to TRBD2. With V trimmed by 0 bases and J by 4 bases, 4 bases remained unmatched. The CDR3 extends over 15 amino acids. Germline values: CDR1 SGHNT, CDR2 YYREEE (reference sequence). CDR3 region: CASSLGSGMYNEQFF. In DNA, the CDR3 is TGTGCCAGCAGCTTGGGCAGCGGGATGTACAATGAGCAGTTCTTC.

The CDR3 DNA reads TGTGCCAGCAGCGTAGGCGGGGGGACTAGCGGGCACGAGCAGTACTTC. It codes for CASSVGGGTSGHEQYF. The rearrangement uses TRBV9 and TRBJ2-7; 12 bases line up with TRBD2. This CDR3 spans 16 amino acids. The germline gives CDR1 SGDLS, CDR2 YYNGEE. Unmatched junction bases numbered 6, after V lost 0 bases and J lost 5 bases.

The chain has TRBV14 and TRBJ1-3; TRBD1 might be the D (6 bases). Germline V CDR1 and CDR2: SGHDN, FVKESK. Trimming removed 4 bases at V and 1 base at J, with 11 bases between. This CDR3 region has 15 residues. The CDR3 DNA reads as TGTGCCAGCAGCCCTACGACAGGTTCTGGAAACACCATATATTTT. Translating it yields CASSPTTGSGNTIYF. Looking up the rest from reference TRBV14 and TRBJ1-3 gives the full variable domain: EAGVTQFPSHSVIEKGQTVTLRCDPISGHDNLYWYRRVMGKEIKFLLHFVKESKQDESGMPNNRFLAERTGGTYSTLKVQPAELEDSGVYFCASSPTTGSGNTIYFGEGSWLTVV.

This clone was observed a few times. This same CDR3 is encoded by further DNA sequences in the sample. The chain joins TRBV27 to TRBJ2-5; 13 bases align to TRBD2. The trim removed 4 bases at V and 1 base at J, leaving 3 bases unmatched. The CDR3 is 16 residues long. Germline CDR1 reads MNHEY; CDR2 reads SMNVEV (reference sequence). CDR3 sequence: CASSSLAGGFQETQYF. CDR3 coding DNA: TGTGCCAGCAGTTCACTAGCGGGGGGGTTCCAAGAGACCCAGTACTTC.

This clone was found a few times. This chain joins TRBV5-1 and TRBJ2-1, with TRBD2 matching 9 bases. This CDR3 spans 17 amino acids. The ends lost 2 bases at V and 3 bases at J; junction bases unmatched: 9. From germline, CDR1 is SGHRS and CDR2 YFSETQ. The CDR3 here is CASSLSASGTYYNEQFF. CDR3 nucleotide sequence: TGCGCCAGCAGCTTATCGGCTAGCGGGACCTACTACAATGAGCAGTTCTTC. The entire variable domain, with the rest obtained from reference TRBV5-1 and TRBJ2-1, is as follows: KAGVTQTPRYLIKTRGQQVTLSCSPISGHRSVSWYQQTPGQGLQFLFEYFSETQRNKGNFPGRFSGRQFSNSRSEMNVSTLELGDSALYLCASSLSASGTYYNEQFFGPGTRLTVL.

The J gene is TRBJ1-1, the V gene TRBV13; D may be TRBD1 (6 bases). V was pared by 6 bases and J by 3 bases, with 20 bases between. Per the germline V gene, CDR1 is PRHDT and CDR2 is FYEKMQ (reference sequence). The CDR3 is made up of 16 amino acids. CDR3 region: CASSRTGGALDTEAFF. The DNA for the CDR3 is TGTGCCAGCAGTCGAACTGGGGGGGCGCTGGACACTGAAGCTTTCTTT.

CDR3 loop: CASSSTGSGNTIYF. In nucleotides, the CDR3 is TGTGCCAGCAGCTCCACAGGCTCTGGAAACACCATATATTTT. The V gene is TRBV11-3, the J gene TRBJ1-3; D is possibly TRBD1 (5 bases). V lost 4 bases to trimming and J lost 0 bases, with 7 bases between them. Germline CDR1 reads SGHNT; CDR2 reads YENEEA. CDR3 length equals 14 residues.

The chain links TRBV7-2 to TRBJ2-7, with 9 bases matching TRBD1. The CDR3 has 20 residues. V lost 0 bases and J lost 1; bases outside the gene matches: 16. CDR1 SGHTA and CDR2 FQGNSA come from the germline V gene. CDR3 amino acids: CASSLAPGTGPRSHSYEQYF. For the CDR3, the DNA is TGTGCCAGCAGCTTAGCCCCCGGGACAGGGCCGCGATCCCATTCCTACGAGCAGTACTTC.

This clone was recorded a few times. The chain links TRBV9 to TRBJ2-1; weak D call: TRBD2 (5 bases). Germline lookup yields CDR1 SGDLS and CDR2 YYNGEE. The CDR3 consists of 14 residues. V was trimmed by 0 bases and J by 4 bases, leaving 8 bases between them. The CDR3 reads CASSVVSGYNEQFF. CDR3 DNA sequence: TGTGCCAGCAGCGTAGTTTCGGGGTACAATGAGCAGTTCTTC.

Concerning this clone itself: One end of the junction varies from germline; a read error may be responsible. The chain joins TRBV5-1 to TRBJ2-7, with 8 nucleotides matching TRBD2. The CDR3 consists of 15 residues. The germline CDR1 and CDR2 sequences are SGHRS and YFSETQ. The CDR3 nucleotides are TGCGCCAGCAGCTTGGAGCGGGGGACTTCCTACGAGCAGTGCTTC. It yields the protein CASSLERGTSYEQCF. Looking up the rest from reference TRBV5-1 and TRBJ2-7 gives the full variable domain: KAGVTQTPRYLIKTRGQQVTLSCSPISGHRSVSWYQQTPGQGLQFLFEYFSETQRNKGNFPGRFSGRQFSNSRSEMNVSTLELGDSALYLCASSLERGTSYEQCFGPGTRLTVT.

This sequence joins TRBV19 and TRBJ2-7; 9 positions agree with TRBD2. Germline CDR1 and CDR2: LNHDA and SQIVND (reference sequence). The CDR3 extends over 15 amino acids. The J segment lost 0 bases and the V segment lost 4 bases, leaving 4 bases of the junction unmatched. In DNA, the CDR3 is TGTGCCAGTAGTAGCGGGAGGGCTAGCTCCTACGAGCAGTACTTC. Residues: CASSSGRASSYEQYF.

J is TRBJ1-5 and V is TRBV5-6, with a weak D call TRBD1 (6 bases). CDR3 length: 13 residues. From germline, CDR1 is SGHDT and CDR2 YYEEEE. Trimming took off 1 base at V and 7 bases at J, with 9 bases between the two ends. The CDR3 DNA is TGTGCCAGCAGCTTGTACAGGGCCCAGCCCCAGCATTTT. This encodes CASSLYRAQPQHF. The full variable domain, with the rest looked up from reference TRBV5-6 and TRBJ1-5, is DAGVTQSPTHLIKTRGQQVTLRCSPKSGHDTVSWYQQALGQGPQFIFQYYEEEERQRGNFPDRFSGHQFPNYSSELNVNALLLGDSALYLCASSLYRAQPQHFGDGTRLSIL.

The chain links TRBV11-2 to TRBJ1-1; D not resolved. This CDR3 region has 13 residues. Germline V gene data show CDR1 as SGHAT and CDR2 as FQNNGV. V lost 3 bases to trimming and J lost 3 bases, with 8 bases between them. In nucleotides, the CDR3 is TGTGCCAGCAGCTTTCATGAGGACACTGAAGCTTTCTTT. Translating it yields CASSFHEDTEAFF.

The CDR3, as DNA: TGTGCCAGCAGCCAAGATCGTTCAGGGGGGTACTATGGCTACACCTTC. Encoded protein: CASSQDRSGGYYGYTF. The genes are TRBV4-2 and TRBJ1-2, with TRBD1 identical over 7 bases. Germline trimming cut 0 bases from V and 3 bases from J; bases unmatched to any gene: 7. The CDR3 has 16 amino acids. Per germline, CDR1 LGHNA and CDR2 YNFKEQ.